The clone carrying this T cell receptor (beta chain) was seen more than once but under ten times. The data stem from a study of beta chain features in type 1 diabetes. The sequenced template was cDNA made from the entire isolated RNA. TCRdb keeps only in-frame clones here, not all; method: immunoSEQ multiplex PCR. Found here are some 160,000 clones, about 9.1% of them singletons; the top ten hold 2.3%. Trimming at V came to 3 bases and at J to 1 base, leaving 15 bases not matched to a gene. This CDR3 is 19 amino acids long. CDR1 and CDR2 (germline): SGHVS, FQNEAQ. V usage is TRBV7-8 and J usage is TRBJ2-1; 7 bases line up with TRBD2. The material sequenced was central memory CD4+ T cells from blood. This sequence was found in a young woman in good health. The CDR3, as DNA: TGTGCCAGCAGCTTCCCGACCCAGCCGATAGCGGGTTCCTACAATGAGCAGTTCTTC. It codes for CASSFPTQPIAGSYNEQFF.